The subject of this entry is one T cell receptor (beta chain). This sample was included in a study of OX40 agonist ivuxolimab in advanced cancers. The CDR3 sequence is 15 residues long. Germline V gene sequence: CDR1 SGDLS, CDR2 YYNGEE. V shed 2 bases and J 4 bases; nucleotides not matched to a gene: 5. Using immunoSEQ multiplex PCR, the repertoire was profiled, and TCRdb retains in-frame clones only, with some absent. The sample has 45,000 to 55,000 clones; around 84% are singletons. The chain is built from TRBV9 and TRBJ2-1; 8 bases are a match to TRBD2. Specimen: CD4+ or CD8+ T cells sorted from blood, collected in a trial of the OX40 agonist ivuxolimab. The TCR comes from an adult with an advanced solid tumor such as melanoma, head and neck, liver or kidney cancer. In DNA form, the CDR3 reads TGTGCCAGCAGCGTTCGAGCGGGAGCTTACAATGAGCAGTTCTTC. Residues: CASSVRAGAYNEQFF.